These T cell receptor beta chains were read from a single sample in a study of human T cells and chemical hapten exposure. Using its own MiXCR run on the RACE reads, TCRdb lists one record per CDR3 protein. The data hold some 74,000 distinct CDR3 sequences, with around 15% observed a single time. The sample in question was whole blood, obtained in connection with sensitization to the hapten diphenylcyclopropenone (DPC). These receptors were taken from a woman aged 50 to 60 with alopecia areata. Some clones in this sample may be carry-over from other donors' samples. Both conserved end residues are part of each CDR3. The order of the fields is J gene, D gene, V gene, clone size, CDR3 protein, CDR3 DNA. D genes are given only for firm matches. For some rows the clone size is stated as once, few or many, or as a class when expanded; others skip it.

TRBJ1-5 | . | TRBV27 | few | CASSPQWGVKNQPQHF | TGTGCCAGCAGTCCCCAATGGGGGGTGAAAAATCAGCCCCAGCATTTT
TRBJ2-3 | . | TRBV7-2 | . | CASSFPGVGSQYF | TGTGCCAGCAGCTTCCCCGGGGTTGGGTCGCAGTATTTT
TRBJ1-1 | . | TRBV3-1 | few | CASSQGLTNTEAFF | TGTGCCAGCAGCCAGGGGCTGACGAACACTGAAGCTTTCTTT
TRBJ2-2 | . | TRBV29-1 | medium-sized | CSGATGTPNTGELFF | TGCAGCGGCGCGACCGGGACTCCGAACACCGGGGAGCTGTTTTTT
TRBJ2-2 | TRBD1 | TRBV11-3 | . | CASSATGGNTGELFF | TGTGCCAGCAGCGCGACAGGGGGAAACACCGGGGAGCTGTTTTTT
TRBJ2-1 | . | TRBV12-3/TRBV12-4 | . | CASSFYGDNEQFF | TGTGCCAGCAGTTTCTACGGGGATAATGAGCAGTTCTTC
TRBJ1-1 | . | TRBV5-1 | . | CASSFDSGTEAFF | TGCGCCAGCAGCTTTGACAGTGGGACTGAAGCTTTCTTT
TRBJ2-2 | . | TRBV19 | few | CASSSMGVSTGELFF | TGTGCCAGTAGTTCCATGGGGGTTTCCACCGGGGAGCTGTTTTTT
TRBJ1-2 | . | TRBV2 | few | CASTGFSGYTF | TGTGCCAGCACAGGTTTCTCTGGCTACACCTTC
TRBJ1-2 | TRBD1 | TRBV29-1 | many | CSAAQGADYGYTF | TGCAGCGCCGCTCAGGGGGCTGACTATGGCTACACCTTC
TRBJ2-7 | TRBD1 | TRBV28 | few | CASRYPGQGYEQYF | TGTGCCAGCAGATACCCGGGACAGGGCTACGAGCAGTACTTC
TRBJ2-3 | TRBD2 | TRBV7-2 | . | CASSLGGRDTQYF | TGTGCCAGCAGCTTGGGAGGGCGAGATACGCAGTATTTT
TRBJ2-7 | TRBD2 | TRBV20-1 | few | CSARPGLADGGEQYF | TGCAGTGCTAGACCTGGACTAGCGGACGGAGGGGAGCAGTACTTC
TRBJ1-2 | . | TRBV7-2 | few | CASSLASGNGYTF | TGTGCCAGCAGCTTAGCCTCCGGGAATGGCTACACCTTC
TRBJ1-2 | . | TRBV28 | few | CASTLGGASYGYTF | TGTGCCAGCACCCTGGGGGGGGCTAGCTATGGCTACACCTTC
TRBJ2-3 | TRBD2 | TRBV11-2 | . | CASSPGTGGDTQYF | TGTGCCAGCAGCCCGGGGACGGGAGGGGATACGCAGTATTTT
TRBJ2-1 | TRBD2 | TRBV6-1 | few | CASSPEGTSRFF | TGTGCCAGCAGCCCTGAGGGGACTAGTCGTTTCTTC
TRBJ2-4 | TRBD1 | TRBV7-2 | . | CASSPDRGLAKNIQYF | TGTGCCAGCAGCCCAGACAGGGGACTAGCCAAAAACATTCAGTACTTC
TRBJ1-5 | . | TRBV27 | once | CASSRQLYSNQPQHF | TGTGCCAGCAGTCGACAGCTGTATAGCAATCAGCCCCAGCATTTT
TRBJ1-5 | TRBD1 | TRBV5-1 | . | CASSLTGGNNQPQHF | TGCGCCAGCAGCTTGACAGGGGGTAACAATCAGCCCCAGCATTTT
TRBJ1-1 | . | TRBV7-6 | many | CASSLRSGTTEAFF | TGTGCCAGCAGCCTCAGGTCAGGGACCACTGAAGCTTTCTTT
TRBJ1-4 | TRBD1 | TRBV20-1 | . | CSAGRTGGVEKLFF | TGCAGTGCTGGTCGGACAGGGGGGGTCGAAAAACTGTTTTTT
TRBJ2-2 | TRBD2 | TRBV29-1 | many | CSVTSGFTGELFF | TGCAGCGTGACTAGCGGGTTCACCGGGGAGCTGTTTTTT
TRBJ2-5 | TRBD2 | TRBV5-1 | . | CASSPTLAGGPETQYF | TGCGCCAGCAGCCCAACGCTAGCGGGAGGGCCGGAGACCCAGTACTTC